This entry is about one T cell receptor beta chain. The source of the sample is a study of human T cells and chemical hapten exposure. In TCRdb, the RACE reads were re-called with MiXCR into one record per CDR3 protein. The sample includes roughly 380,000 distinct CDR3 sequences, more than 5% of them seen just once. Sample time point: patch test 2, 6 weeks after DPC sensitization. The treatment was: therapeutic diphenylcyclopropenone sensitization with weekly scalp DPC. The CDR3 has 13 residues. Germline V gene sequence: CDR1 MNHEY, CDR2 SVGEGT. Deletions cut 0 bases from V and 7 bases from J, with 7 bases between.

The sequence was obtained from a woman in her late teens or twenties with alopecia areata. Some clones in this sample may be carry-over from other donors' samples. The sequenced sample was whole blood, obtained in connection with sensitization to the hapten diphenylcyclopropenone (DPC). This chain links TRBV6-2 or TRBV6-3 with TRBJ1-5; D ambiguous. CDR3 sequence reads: CASSYSQQQPQHF. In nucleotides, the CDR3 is TGTGCCAGCAGTTACTCTCAGCAGCAGCCCCAGCATTTT.